This T cell receptor (beta chain) was captured by sequencing in a study of T cells in Graves' hyperthyroidism and ophthalmopathy. Background on the study: Peripheral blood specimens were obtained at initial diagnosis, prior to any treatment. Study findings and constraints: Before onset, by a median of around 6.4 months, the model predicted ophthalmopathy.

Trimming cost V 5 bases and J 5 bases; bases outside gene matches: 6. In germline, CDR1 is SNHLY, CDR2 FYNNEI. The CDR3 length is 14 residues. This clonotype was recorded many times. Its specificity is unknown. Amplified regions were TCR beta CDR3 sequences from RNA transcripts. The HTBI primer set served for first-round RT-PCR of the TCR CDR3. TCRdb reanalysed the multiplex PCR reads using MiXCR and keeps one entry per CDR3 protein. Of around 340,000 distinct CDR3 sequences listed, roughly 14% are singletons. This clonotype was sampled from a woman under 40 with Graves' hyperthyroidism. The chain couples TRBV2 to TRBJ2-5; 9 bases are shared with TRBD2. The specimen was blood. CDR3 sequence reads: CASSISGSEETQYF. The CDR3 DNA is TGTGCCAGCAGTATTAGCGGGAGTGAGGAGACCCAGTACTTC.